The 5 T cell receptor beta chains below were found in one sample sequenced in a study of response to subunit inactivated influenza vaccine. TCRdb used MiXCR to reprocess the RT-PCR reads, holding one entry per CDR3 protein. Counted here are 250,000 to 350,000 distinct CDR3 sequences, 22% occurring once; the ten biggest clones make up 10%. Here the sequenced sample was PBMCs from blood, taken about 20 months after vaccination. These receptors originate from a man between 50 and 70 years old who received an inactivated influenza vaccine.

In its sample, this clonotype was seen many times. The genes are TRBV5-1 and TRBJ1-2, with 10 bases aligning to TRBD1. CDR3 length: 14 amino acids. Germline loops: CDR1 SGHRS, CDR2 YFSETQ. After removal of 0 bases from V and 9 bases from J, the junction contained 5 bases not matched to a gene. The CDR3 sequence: CASSLDRDRGRYTF. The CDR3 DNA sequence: TGCGCCAGCAGCTTGGACCGGGACAGGGGACGCTACACCTTC.

The CDR3 protein is CASSHTRQSYTF. CDR3 nucleotide sequence: TGTGCCAGCAGCCATACAAGGCAGAGTTACACCTTC. The V call is TRBV3-1, the J call TRBJ1-2, with unresolved D. CDR3 length: 12 residues. Trimming left V 3 bases short and J 11 bases short, with 13 bases between. Germline assignment: CDR1 LGHDT and CDR2 YNNKEL (reference sequence).

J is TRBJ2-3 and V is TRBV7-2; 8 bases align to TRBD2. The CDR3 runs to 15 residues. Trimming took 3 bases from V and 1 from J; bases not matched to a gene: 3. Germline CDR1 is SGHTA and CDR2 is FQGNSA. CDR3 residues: CASSFSGKGTDTQYF. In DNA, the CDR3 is TGTGCCAGCAGCTTTAGCGGGAAGGGCACAGATACGCAGTATTTT.

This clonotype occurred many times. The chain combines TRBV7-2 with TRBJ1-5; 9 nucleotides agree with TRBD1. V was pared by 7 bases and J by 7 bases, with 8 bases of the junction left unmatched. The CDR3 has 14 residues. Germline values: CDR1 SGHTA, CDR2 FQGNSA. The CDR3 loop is CASTRQGEGQPQHF. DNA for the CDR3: TGTGCCAGCACCCGACAGGGGGAAGGACAGCCCCAGCATTTT.

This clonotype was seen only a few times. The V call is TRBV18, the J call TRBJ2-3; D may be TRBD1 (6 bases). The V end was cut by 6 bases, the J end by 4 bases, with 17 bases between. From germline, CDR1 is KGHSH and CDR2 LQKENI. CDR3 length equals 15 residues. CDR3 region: CASSPIYRQADTQYF. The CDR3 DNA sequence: TGTGCCAGCTCCCCCATATACCGACAGGCAGATACGCAGTATTTT.